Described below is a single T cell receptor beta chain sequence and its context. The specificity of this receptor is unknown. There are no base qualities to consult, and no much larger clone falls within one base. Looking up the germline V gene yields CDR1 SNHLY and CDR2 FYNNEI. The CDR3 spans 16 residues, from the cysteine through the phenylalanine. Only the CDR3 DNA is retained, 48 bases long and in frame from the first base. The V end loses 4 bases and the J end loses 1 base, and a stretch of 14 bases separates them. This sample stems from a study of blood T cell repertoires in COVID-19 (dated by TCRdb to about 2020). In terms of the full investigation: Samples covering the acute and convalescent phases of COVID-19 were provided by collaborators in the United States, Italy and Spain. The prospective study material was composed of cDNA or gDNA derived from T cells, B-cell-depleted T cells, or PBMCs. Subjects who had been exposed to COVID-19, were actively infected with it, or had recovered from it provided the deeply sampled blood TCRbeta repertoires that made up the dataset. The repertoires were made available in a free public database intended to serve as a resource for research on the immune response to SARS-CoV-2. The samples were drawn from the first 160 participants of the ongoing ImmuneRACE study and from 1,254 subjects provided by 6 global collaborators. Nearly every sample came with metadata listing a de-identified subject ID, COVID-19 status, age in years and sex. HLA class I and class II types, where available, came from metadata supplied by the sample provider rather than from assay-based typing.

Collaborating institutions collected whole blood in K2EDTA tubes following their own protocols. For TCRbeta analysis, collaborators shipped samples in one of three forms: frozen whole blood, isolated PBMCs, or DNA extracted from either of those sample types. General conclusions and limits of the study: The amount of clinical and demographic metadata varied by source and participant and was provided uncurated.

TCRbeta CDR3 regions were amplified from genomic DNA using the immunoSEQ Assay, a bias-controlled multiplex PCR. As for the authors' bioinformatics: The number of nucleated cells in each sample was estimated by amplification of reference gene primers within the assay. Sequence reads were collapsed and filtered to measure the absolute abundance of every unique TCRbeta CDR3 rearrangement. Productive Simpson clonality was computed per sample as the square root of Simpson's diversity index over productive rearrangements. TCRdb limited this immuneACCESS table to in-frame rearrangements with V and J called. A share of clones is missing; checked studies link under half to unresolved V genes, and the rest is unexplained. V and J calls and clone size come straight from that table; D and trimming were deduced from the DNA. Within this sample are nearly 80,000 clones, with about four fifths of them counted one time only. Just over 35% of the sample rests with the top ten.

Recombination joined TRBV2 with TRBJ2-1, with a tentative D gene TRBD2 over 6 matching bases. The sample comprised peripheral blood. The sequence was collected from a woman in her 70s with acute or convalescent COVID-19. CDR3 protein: CASSGSGGTSYNEQFF. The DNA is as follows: TGTGCCAGCAGTGGATCTGGAGGGACGTCCTACAATGAGCAGTTCTTC. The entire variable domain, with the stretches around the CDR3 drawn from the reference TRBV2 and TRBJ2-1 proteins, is EPEVTQTPSHQVTQMGQEVILRCVPISNHLYFYWYRQILGQKVEFLVSFYNNEISEKSEIFDDQFSVERPDGSNFTLKIRSTKLEDSAMYFCASSGSGGTSYNEQFFGPGTRLTVL.